The rows below give T cell receptor beta chains drawn from one sample of a study of CD8 T cells in ankylosing spondylitis. A single record per CDR3 protein comes from TCRdb applying MiXCR to the 5' RACE reads. The table includes a few hundred thousand distinct CDR3 sequences, more than 20% detected once. Sequencing used blood, either unsorted or a sorted T cell fraction (not recorded which). The receptors shown here come from a male donor with ankylosing spondylitis. Both conserved end residues are part of each CDR3. The D gene is left open where the match is weak. Some rows have no size entry. The others give once, few or many, or a class for an expanded clone.

d_call	clone_size	v_call	j_call	cdr3_nt	cdr3_aa
-	-	TRBV12-3/TRBV12-4	TRBJ2-5	TGTGCCAGCAGTCCGGGACTGGTCCGGGTGACCCAGTACTTC	CASSPGLVRVTQYF
-	-	TRBV4-3	TRBJ2-3	TGCGCCAGCAGCCCCGTGCGCCGGTCCGATACGCAGTATTTT	CASSPVRRSDTQYF
-	-	TRBV18	TRBJ2-3	TGTGCCAGCACCCACCAATCTACAGGGCCGGGTGGTACGCAGTATTTT	CASTHQSTGPGGTQYF
-	-	TRBV5-1	TRBJ2-7	TGCGCCAGCAGCTTGGCCCCGGGAGAACCCTACGAGCAGTACTTC	CASSLAPGEPYEQYF
-	-	TRBV3-1	TRBJ2-7	TGTGCCAGCAGCCAATTTGGGGGCCTCGAGCAGTACTTC	CASSQFGGLEQYF
-	-	TRBV20-1	TRBJ2-7	TGCAGTGCTAGAGGGGGGAGAGTCCCCTACGAGCAGTACTTC	CSARGGRVPYEQYF
-	few	TRBV5-1	TRBJ2-7	TGCGCCAGCAGATTAGGGCTAGTCTCCTACGAGCAGTACTTC	CASRLGLVSYEQYF
TRBD2	many	TRBV4-2	TRBJ2-3	TGTGCCAGCAGCCAAGATGGGCTAGCGGGAAGCACAGATACGCAGTATTTT	CASSQDGLAGSTDTQYF
-	-	TRBV29-1	TRBJ1-1	TGCAGCGCGGGAGGTTGGAACACTGAAGCTTTCTTT	CSAGGWNTEAFF
TRBD1	-	TRBV6-5	TRBJ1-5	TGTGCCAGCAGTTACCCTAGGGGAGACAGGGTGAGCGATCAGCCCCAGCATTTT	CASSYPRGDRVSDQPQHF
-	few	TRBV11-2	TRBJ2-7	TGTGCCAGCAGCCCGGCTCACACCCGTGGGTACGAGCAGTACTTC	CASSPAHTRGYEQYF
-	few	TRBV29-1	TRBJ1-2	TGCAGCGTTGAGGAAACCAATGGCTACACCTTC	CSVEETNGYTF
-	-	TRBV6-4	TRBJ2-3	TGTGCCAGCAGTGAGTCGGCAGGGAGTTATTCGCAGTATTTT	CASSESAGSYSQYF
-	few	TRBV12-3/TRBV12-4	TRBJ1-1	TGTGCCAGCTACTATTCGGTGGGGTCCTCTGAAGCTTTCTTT	CASYYSVGSSEAFF
TRBD1	-	TRBV5-6	TRBJ2-2	TGTGCCAGCAGCTTGGTAGGACAGGGCACCGGGGAGCTGTTTTTT	CASSLVGQGTGELFF
TRBD1	few	TRBV30	TRBJ2-1	TGTGCCTGGAGTTATAGGCGGGGACAGGGAGCTATTATGTACAATGAGCAGTTCTTC	CAWSYRRGQGAIMYNEQFF
-	-	TRBV14	TRBJ1-6	TGTGCCAGCAGCCCCGCGCGAAGCTCCTATAATTCACCCCTCCACTTT	CASSPARSSYNSPLHF
-	few	TRBV7-8	TRBJ1-1	TGTGCCAGCAGCCGTACTTACGCTGTGAACACTGAAGCTTTCTTT	CASSRTYAVNTEAFF
-	few	TRBV2	TRBJ1-5	TGTGCCAGCAGTGTATTAGGCGGAGTAACGCATTTT	CASSVLGGVTHF
-	few	TRBV2	TRBJ2-1	TGTGCCAGCAGTGTAAGAGACTTCTCCTACAATGAGCAGTTCTTC	CASSVRDFSYNEQFF
TRBD2	-	TRBV10-3	TRBJ2-3	TGTGCCATCACGGAGCGGGACACAGATACGCAGTATTTT	CAITERDTDTQYF
-	-	TRBV24-1	TRBJ2-3	TGTGCCACCAGTGATCCAAGGGGACGCGGAGATACGCAGTATTTT	CATSDPRGRGDTQYF
-	few	TRBV29-1	TRBJ2-7	TGCAGCGCCGGGGTTACCTACGAGCAGTACTTC	CSAGVTYEQYF
TRBD2	many	TRBV29-1	TRBJ2-3	TGCAGCGTTGATTCGGGTGGGAGGGCCCCAGATACGCAGTATTTT	CSVDSGGRAPDTQYF
TRBD2	-	TRBV4-1	TRBJ2-1	TGCGCCAGCAGCCAAGAACGTCTTGTGGCTAGCGGGGAAAATGAGCAGTTCTTC	CASSQERLVASGENEQFF
TRBD2	few	TRBV5-1	TRBJ2-2	TGCGCCAGCAGCTTGGGAACTAGCGGGGCTCGGGAGCTGTTTTTT	CASSLGTSGARELFF
-	few	TRBV4-2	TRBJ2-2	TGTGCCAGCAGCCAAGATGGGCTGGTGCCTGGGGAGCTGTTTTTT	CASSQDGLVPGELFF
-	-	TRBV5-1	TRBJ2-1	TGCGCCAGCAGCTTGGGCCAGGGACGTTCCTACAATGAGCAGTTCTTC	CASSLGQGRSYNEQFF
TRBD1	-	TRBV7-3	TRBJ2-3	TGTGCCAGCAGCTTATCGGGACAGGGGGGGGCGGATACGCAGTATTTT	CASSLSGQGGADTQYF
TRBD2	-	TRBV6-1	TRBJ2-3	TGTGCCAGCAGTGTAGCGGGTGGTCAGTATTTT	CASSVAGGQYF
TRBD2	-	TRBV4-2	TRBJ2-3	TGTGCCAGCAGCCGACAGAGGGGCGGGAGGGCAGATACGCAGTATTTT	CASSRQRGGRADTQYF
TRBD2	-	TRBV11-2	TRBJ2-2	TGTGCCAGCAGCGCAGGGGTAGCGGGAGTAACCGGGGAGCTGTTTTTT	CASSAGVAGVTGELFF
TRBD1	-	TRBV11-3	TRBJ1-2	TGTGCCAGCGGTGACAGGGAGGGGTATGGCTACACCTTC	CASGDREGYGYTF
-	many	TRBV7-3	TRBJ2-5	TGTGCCAGCAGCTTAGGCCTACAGGGCGTGGGCGAGACCCAGTACTTC	CASSLGLQGVGETQYF